This is a list of T cell receptor beta chains from one sample in a study of shared clonotypes between healthy human individuals. The assay was immunoSEQ multiplex PCR, and TCRdb's table has in-frame clones only and misses some. This repertoire shows 1.5 million to 2.5 million clones, approximately 94% found once; its top ten account for 0.9% to 1.5%. Specimen: naive CD8+ T cells sorted from blood. These receptors were collected from a man aged 18-30 years in good health. CDR3s include the opening cysteine and the closing phenylalanine or tryptophan. D genes are given only for firm matches. The size entry is marked missing in some rows and otherwise reads once, few, many or a size class.

>TRBD1|TRBJ1-1|TRBV28|.
TGTGCCAGCAGTCCACAGGGGGGCACTGAAGCTTTCTTT
CASSPQGGTEAFF
>.|TRBJ2-7|TRBV4-1|.
TGCGCCAGCAGCCAAGAAATCTATCAGGGCTACGAGCAGTACTTC
CASSQEIYQGYEQYF
>.|TRBJ1-2|TRBV5-4|.
TGTGCCAGCAGCCCGGACGGAAACTATGGCTACACCTTC
CASSPDGNYGYTF
>.|TRBJ2-5|TRBV7-9|.
TGTGCCAGCAGCCCACCAGAAGGGGAGGAGACCCAGTACTTC
CASSPPEGEETQYF
>.|TRBJ2-7|TRBV4-1|once
TGCGCCAGCAGCCAAACGAGGGCAAACACCTACGAGCAGTACTTC
CASSQTRANTYEQYF
>.|TRBJ2-3|TRBV2|.
TGTGCCAGCATTGAGGCGCGTGGTACAGATACGCAGTATTTT
CASIEARGTDTQYF
>TRBD1|TRBJ2-1|TRBV4-1|.
TGCGCCAGCAGCCAAGAGGGGACAGGGGAGCAGTTCTTC
CASSQEGTGEQFF
>TRBD2|TRBJ2-7|TRBV28|.
TGTGCCAGTCGTGGCGGGGGGTACTCCTACGAGCAGTACTTC
CASRGGGYSYEQYF
>TRBD2|TRBJ2-1|TRBV6-6|once
TGTGCCAGCAGTTCGACGGGACTAGCGCTCCACAATGAGCAGTTCTTC
CASSSTGLALHNEQFF
>.|TRBJ1-2|TRBV5-4|.
TGTGCCAGCAGCCCCCGCGGGGTTGGTGATGGCTACACCTTC
CASSPRGVGDGYTF
>TRBD2|TRBJ2-2|TRBV11-3|.
TGTGCCAGCAGCTCCAGTGGCGGGAGGTTTTACACCGGGGAGCTGTTTTTT
CASSSSGGRFYTGELFF
>.|TRBJ1-5|TRBV30|.
TGTGCCTGGAGTGTAGGGGTCTCAGGGAATCAGCCCCAGCATTTT
CAWSVGVSGNQPQHF
>.|TRBJ1-5|TRBV2|few
TGTGCCAGCAGCTATAGCAATCAGCCCCAGCATTTT
CASSYSNQPQHF
>TRBD2|TRBJ2-7|TRBV13|.
TGTGCCAGCAGCTTGTCACTAGCGTTCTACGAGCAGTACTTC
CASSLSLAFYEQYF
>TRBD1|TRBJ2-7|TRBV6-1|.
TGTGCCAGCAGAGAGAACCGGGACAGGTCCTACGAGCAGTACTTC
CASRENRDRSYEQYF
>TRBD2|TRBJ2-5|TRBV18|.
TGTGCCAGCTCACGAATCGGGGGTGAAGGGACTAGCGGGAGGCAAGAGACCCAGTACTTC
CASSRIGGEGTSGRQETQYF
>.|TRBJ1-1|TRBV27|.
TGTGCCAGCAGTTCAGGGGTTTCGGCTTTCTTT
CASSSGVSAFF
>TRBD1|TRBJ2-7|TRBV4-1|.
TGCGCCAGCAGCCAACGAGGGACAGGCGCCTACGAGCAGTACTTC
CASSQRGTGAYEQYF
>TRBD1|TRBJ2-7|TRBV5-1|.
TGCGCCAGCAGCTCCAGACAGGGGTTCGGCCACGAGCAGTACTTC
CASSSRQGFGHEQYF
>.|TRBJ2-7|TRBV7-9|.
TGTGCCAGCAGCCTGTCTACGACCTACGAGCAGTACTTC
CASSLSTTYEQYF
>TRBD1|TRBJ1-4|TRBV19|.
TGTGCCAGTCGCGACAGGGGGCATGAAAAACTGTTTTTT
CASRDRGHEKLFF
>.|TRBJ2-7|TRBV9|.
TGTGCCAGCAGCGTAGACGGAGGGCCCAACGAGCAGTACTTC
CASSVDGGPNEQYF
>TRBD1|TRBJ2-3|TRBV10-2|.
TGCGCCAGCCGGACAGGGGGCGACGATACGCAGTATTTT
CASRTGGDDTQYF
>TRBD2|TRBJ2-1|TRBV11-3|.
TGTGCCAGCAGCTTAGCCGAGCGGGGGGGCCGGAATGAGCAGTTCTTC
CASSLAERGGRNEQFF
>TRBD1|TRBJ1-1|TRBV9|.
TGTGCCAGCAGCAGGGGGACAGGGAAAGCTTTCTTT
CASSRGTGKAFF
>.|TRBJ2-5|TRBV7-9|.
TGTGCCAGCAGCTTAGCCACAGGGTTAGGAGAGACCCAGTACTTC
CASSLATGLGETQYF
>.|TRBJ1-5|TRBV4-1|once
TGCGCCAGCAGCCAAGAAAAGAGGGGTCAGCCCCAGCATTTT
CASSQEKRGQPQHF
>.|TRBJ1-1|TRBV6-5|.
TGTGCCAGCAGTTACGAGCAGCGGGGTAATACTGAAGCTTTCTTT
CASSYEQRGNTEAFF
>.|TRBJ1-4|TRBV13|.
TGTGCCAGCAGCTCCGGAGCGGCTAATGAAAAACTGTTTTTT
CASSSGAANEKLFF
>TRBD1|TRBJ2-1|TRBV4-1|.
TGCGCCAGCAGCCAAGCGTCACCGGACAGGGGGGACACCGAGCAGTTCTTC
CASSQASPDRGDTEQFF
>TRBD1|TRBJ1-6|TRBV6-5|.
TGTGCCAGCAGTGAGACAGGGAATTCACCCCTCCACTTT
CASSETGNSPLHF
>TRBD2|TRBJ2-1|TRBV27|.
TGTGCCAGCAGTCCGGACCCCAGCGGGAGCTCCTACAATGAGCAGTTCTTC
CASSPDPSGSSYNEQFF
>.|TRBJ2-2|TRBV9|.
TGTGCCAGCAGCGTAGGTCCAGCCACCGGGGAGCTGTTTTTT
CASSVGPATGELFF
>TRBD1|TRBJ1-1|TRBV28|.
TGTGCCAGCAGTGGTCCCCCCCGGGACAGGGGGCTTGTCACTGAAGCTTTCTTT
CASSGPPRDRGLVTEAFF
>TRBD1|TRBJ2-7|TRBV29-1|.
TGCAGCGTCGAACAGGGGGTTCCCTACGAGCAGTACTTC
CSVEQGVPYEQYF